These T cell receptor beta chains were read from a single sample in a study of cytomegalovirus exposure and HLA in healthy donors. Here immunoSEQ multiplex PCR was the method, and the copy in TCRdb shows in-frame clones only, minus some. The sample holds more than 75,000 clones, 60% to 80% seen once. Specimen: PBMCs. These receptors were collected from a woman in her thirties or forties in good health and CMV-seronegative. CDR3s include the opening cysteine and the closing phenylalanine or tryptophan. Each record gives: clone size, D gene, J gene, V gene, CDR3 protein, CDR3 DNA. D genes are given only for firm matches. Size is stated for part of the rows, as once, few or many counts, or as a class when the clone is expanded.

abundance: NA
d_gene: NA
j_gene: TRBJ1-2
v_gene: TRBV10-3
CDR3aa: CAIRPGGIYGYTF
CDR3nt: TGTGCCATCAGACCGGGAGGGATCTATGGCTACACCTTC

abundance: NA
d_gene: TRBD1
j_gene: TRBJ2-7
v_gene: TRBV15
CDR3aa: CATSRGDRGSTYEQYF
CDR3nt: TGTGCCACCAGCAGAGGGGACAGGGGATCCACCTACGAGCAGTACTTC

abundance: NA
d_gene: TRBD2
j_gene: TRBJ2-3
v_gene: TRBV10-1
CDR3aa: CASALAGGTDTQYF
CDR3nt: TGCGCCAGCGCACTAGCGGGCGGCACAGATACGCAGTATTTT

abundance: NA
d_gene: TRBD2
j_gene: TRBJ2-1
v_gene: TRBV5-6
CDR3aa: CASSLSGGPYNEQFF
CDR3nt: TGTGCCAGCAGCTTGTCGGGGGGACCTTACAATGAGCAGTTCTTC

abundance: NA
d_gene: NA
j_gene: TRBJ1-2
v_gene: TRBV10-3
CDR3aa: CAISELVVRGGYTF
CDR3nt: TGTGCCATCAGTGAGTTGGTGGTCAGGGGCGGCTACACCTTC

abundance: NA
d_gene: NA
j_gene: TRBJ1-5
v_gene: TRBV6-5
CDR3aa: CASSAGLGNQPQHF
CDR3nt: TGTGCCAGCAGCGCAGGGTTGGGCAATCAGCCCCAGCATTTT

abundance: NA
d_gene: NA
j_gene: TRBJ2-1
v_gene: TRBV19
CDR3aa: CASSIGTRWNEQFF
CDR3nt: TGTGCCAGTAGTATAGGTACTAGATGGAATGAGCAGTTCTTC

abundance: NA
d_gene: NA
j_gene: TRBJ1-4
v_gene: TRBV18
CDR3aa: CASSTQFDRATNEKLFF
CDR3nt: TGTGCCAGCTCAACCCAGTTTGACAGAGCAACTAATGAAAAACTGTTTTTT

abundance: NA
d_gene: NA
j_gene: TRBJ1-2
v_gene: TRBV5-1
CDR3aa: CASSPTGRDYGYTF
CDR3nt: TGCGCCAGCAGTCCAACGGGTCGTGACTATGGCTACACCTTC

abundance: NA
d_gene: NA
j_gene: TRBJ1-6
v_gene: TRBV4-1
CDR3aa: CASSQQIADSPLHF
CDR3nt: TGCGCCAGCAGCCAGCAAATTGCGGATTCACCCCTCCACTTT

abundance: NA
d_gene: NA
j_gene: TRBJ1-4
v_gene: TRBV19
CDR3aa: CASSPQRRSRNEKLFF
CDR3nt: TGTGCCAGTAGTCCGCAACGGAGGTCTCGGAATGAAAAACTGTTTTTT

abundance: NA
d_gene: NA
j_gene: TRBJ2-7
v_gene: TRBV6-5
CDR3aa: CASTTAGTYEQYF
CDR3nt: TGTGCCAGCACCACCGCAGGCACCTACGAGCAGTACTTC

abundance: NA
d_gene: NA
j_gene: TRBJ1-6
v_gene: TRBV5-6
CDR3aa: CASSNPPGDSPLHF
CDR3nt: TGTGCCAGCAGCAACCCCCCGGGGGATTCACCCCTCCACTTT

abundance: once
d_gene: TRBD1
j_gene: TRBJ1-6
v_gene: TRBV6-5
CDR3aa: CASSYGGRQGHSPLHF
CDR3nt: TGTGCCAGCAGTTATGGGGGACGACAGGGGCATTCACCCCTCCACTTT

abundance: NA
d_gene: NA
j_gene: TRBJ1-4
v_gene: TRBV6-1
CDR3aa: CASSEFRQMTTTNEKLFF
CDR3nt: TGTGCCAGCAGTGAATTTCGCCAAATGACAACAACTAATGAAAAACTGTTTTTT

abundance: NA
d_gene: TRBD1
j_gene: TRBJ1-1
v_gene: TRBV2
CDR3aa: CASSEAPGGMTEAFF
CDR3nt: TGTGCCAGCAGTGAAGCACCAGGGGGCATGACTGAAGCTTTCTTT

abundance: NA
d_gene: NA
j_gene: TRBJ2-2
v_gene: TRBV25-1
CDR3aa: CASGLGGELFF
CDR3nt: TGTGCCAGCGGCCTTGGTGGGGAGCTGTTTTTT

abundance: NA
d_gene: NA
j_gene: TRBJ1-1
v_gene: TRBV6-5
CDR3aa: CASSRGPPRPTAFF
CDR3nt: TGTGCCAGCAGTAGGGGCCCTCCCCGCCCGACAGCTTTCTTT

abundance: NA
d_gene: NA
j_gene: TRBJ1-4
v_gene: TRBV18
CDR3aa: CASSPPGATNEKLFF
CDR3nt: TGTGCCAGCTCACCACCAGGGGCTACTAATGAAAAACTGTTTTTT

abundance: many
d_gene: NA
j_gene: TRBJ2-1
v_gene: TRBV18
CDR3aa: CASSNQGNEQFF
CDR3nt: TGTGCCAGCTCAAATCAGGGCAATGAGCAGTTCTTC

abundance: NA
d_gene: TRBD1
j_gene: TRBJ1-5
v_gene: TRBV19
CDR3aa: CASSTGQLNQPQHF
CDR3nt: TGTGCCAGTAGTACGGGACAGCTGAATCAGCCCCAGCATTTT

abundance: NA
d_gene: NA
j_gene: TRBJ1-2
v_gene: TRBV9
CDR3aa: CASSPTNEVYGYTF
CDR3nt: TGTGCCAGCAGCCCCACGAATGAGGTATATGGCTACACCTTC

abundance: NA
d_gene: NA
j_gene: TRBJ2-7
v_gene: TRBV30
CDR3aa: CAWSFMINRDEQYF
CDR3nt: TGTGCCTGGAGTTTCATGATTAATAGAGACGAGCAGTACTTC

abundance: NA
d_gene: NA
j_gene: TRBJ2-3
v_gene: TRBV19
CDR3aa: CASSYTSTTQYF
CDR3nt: TGTGCCAGTAGTTACACTAGCACTACGCAGTATTTT

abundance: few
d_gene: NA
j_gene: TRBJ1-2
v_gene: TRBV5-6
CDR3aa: CASSSGFDYGYTF
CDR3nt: TGTGCCAGCAGCTCCGGGTTCGACTATGGCTACACCTTC

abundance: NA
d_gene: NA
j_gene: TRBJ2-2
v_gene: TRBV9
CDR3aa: CASSVAGVNTGELFF
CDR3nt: TGTGCCAGCAGCGTAGCGGGGGTGAACACCGGGGAGCTGTTTTTT

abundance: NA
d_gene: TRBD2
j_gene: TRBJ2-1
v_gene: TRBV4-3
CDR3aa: CASSQDRGGYNEQFF
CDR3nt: TGCGCCAGCAGCCAAGATCGCGGGGGCTACAATGAGCAGTTCTTC

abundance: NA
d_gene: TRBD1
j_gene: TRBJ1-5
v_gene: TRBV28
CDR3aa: CASSPGQGSGNQPQHF
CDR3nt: TGTGCCAGCAGTCCGGGACAGGGCTCGGGCAATCAGCCCCAGCATTTT

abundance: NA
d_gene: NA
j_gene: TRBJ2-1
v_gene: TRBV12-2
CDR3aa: CASRAGTSGASSYNEQFF
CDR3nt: TGTGCAAGTCGCGCTGGGACTAGCGGGGCGAGCTCCTACAATGAGCAGTTCTTC

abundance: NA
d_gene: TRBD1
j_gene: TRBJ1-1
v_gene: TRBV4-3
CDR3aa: CASSQPDRGPVGAFF
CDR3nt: TGCGCCAGCAGCCAACCCGACAGGGGACCTGTCGGAGCTTTCTTT

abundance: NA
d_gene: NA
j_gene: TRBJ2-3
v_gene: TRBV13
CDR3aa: CASSLGRRPSTDTQYF
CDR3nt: TGTGCCAGCAGCTTAGGCCGGCGGCCTAGCACAGATACGCAGTATTTT

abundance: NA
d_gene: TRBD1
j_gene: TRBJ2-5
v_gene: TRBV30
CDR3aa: CAWADRAGETQYF
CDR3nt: TGTGCCTGGGCGGACAGGGCGGGGGAGACCCAGTACTTC

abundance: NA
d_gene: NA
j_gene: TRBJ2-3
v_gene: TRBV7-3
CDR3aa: CASSLLTGDTQYF
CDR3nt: TGTGCCAGCAGCCTCCTCACGGGAGATACGCAGTATTTT

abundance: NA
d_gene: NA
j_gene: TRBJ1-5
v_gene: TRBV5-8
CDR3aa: CASPGGAFHPYTNQPQHF
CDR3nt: TGTGCCAGCCCGGGGGGGGCATTCCACCCCTATACCAATCAGCCCCAGCATTTT

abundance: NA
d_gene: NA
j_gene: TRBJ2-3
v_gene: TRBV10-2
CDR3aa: CASSDQPGDTDTQYF
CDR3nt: TGCGCCAGCAGTGACCAACCGGGGGACACAGATACGCAGTATTTT

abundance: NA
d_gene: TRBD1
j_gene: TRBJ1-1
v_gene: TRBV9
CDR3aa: CASSGGGTGGINTEAFF
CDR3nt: TGTGCCAGCAGCGGAGGAGGGACAGGGGGAATTAACACTGAAGCTTTCTTT

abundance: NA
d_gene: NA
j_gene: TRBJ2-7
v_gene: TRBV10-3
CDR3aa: CAISEAGEDEQYF
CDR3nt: TGTGCCATCAGTGAAGCCGGGGAAGACGAGCAGTACTTC

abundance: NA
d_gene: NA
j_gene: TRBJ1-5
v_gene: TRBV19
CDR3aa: CASSIDGRDNQPQHF
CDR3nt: TGTGCCAGTAGTATAGATGGCAGGGACAATCAGCCCCAGCATTTT

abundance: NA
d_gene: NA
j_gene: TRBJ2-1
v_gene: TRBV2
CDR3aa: CASVGPGAYNEQFF
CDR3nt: TGTGCCAGCGTCGGACCGGGAGCATACAATGAGCAGTTCTTC

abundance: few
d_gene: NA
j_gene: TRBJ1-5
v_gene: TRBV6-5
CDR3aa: CASSVREAGQPQHF
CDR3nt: TGTGCCAGCAGTGTCAGGGAGGCCGGTCAGCCCCAGCATTTT

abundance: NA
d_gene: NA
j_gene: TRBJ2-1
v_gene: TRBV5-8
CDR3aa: CASSLSGASYNEQFF
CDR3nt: TGTGCCAGCAGCTTGAGTGGGGCCTCCTACAATGAGCAGTTCTTC

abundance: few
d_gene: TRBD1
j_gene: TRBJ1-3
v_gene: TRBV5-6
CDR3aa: CASSLRGQGPNTIYF
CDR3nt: TGTGCCAGCAGCCTAAGGGGACAGGGACCAAACACCATATATTTT

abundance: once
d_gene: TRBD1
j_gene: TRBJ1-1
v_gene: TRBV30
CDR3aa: CAWNRQGGNTEAFF
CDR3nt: TGTGCCTGGAATAGACAGGGGGGGAACACTGAAGCTTTCTTT

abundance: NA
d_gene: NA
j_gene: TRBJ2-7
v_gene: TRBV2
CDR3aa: CASRQTIEQYF
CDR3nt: TGTGCCAGCAGGCAGACAATCGAGCAGTACTTC

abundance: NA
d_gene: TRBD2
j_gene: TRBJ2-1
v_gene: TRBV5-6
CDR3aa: CASSLYWTSGGGEQFF
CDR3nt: TGTGCCAGCAGCTTGTATTGGACTAGCGGGGGGGGTGAGCAGTTCTTC

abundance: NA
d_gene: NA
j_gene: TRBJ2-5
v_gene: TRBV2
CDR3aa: CASSAQTGIQETQYF
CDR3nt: TGTGCCAGCAGTGCGCAGACGGGTATCCAAGAGACCCAGTACTTC

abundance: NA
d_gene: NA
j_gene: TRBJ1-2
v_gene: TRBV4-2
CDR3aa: CATGQNYGYPF
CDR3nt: TGTGCCACCGGACAGAACTATGGCTACCCCTTC

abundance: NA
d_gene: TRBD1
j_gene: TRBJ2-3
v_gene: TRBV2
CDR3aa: CASSVEDRGDTQYF
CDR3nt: TGTGCCAGCAGTGTAGAGGACAGGGGAGATACGCAGTATTTT

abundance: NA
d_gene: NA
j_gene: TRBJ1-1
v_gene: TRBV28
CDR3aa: CASSSPGHPNTEAFF
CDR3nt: TGTGCCAGCAGTTCCCCTGGACACCCGAACACTGAAGCTTTCTTT

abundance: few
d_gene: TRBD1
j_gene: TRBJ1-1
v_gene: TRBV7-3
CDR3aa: CASSRNRGDTEAFF
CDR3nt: TGTGCCAGCAGCCGGAACAGGGGGGACACTGAAGCTTTCTTT

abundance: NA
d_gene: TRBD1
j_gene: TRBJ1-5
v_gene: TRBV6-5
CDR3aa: CASSYKATGVNQPQHF
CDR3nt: TGTGCCAGCAGTTACAAGGCGACAGGGGTAAATCAGCCCCAGCATTTT

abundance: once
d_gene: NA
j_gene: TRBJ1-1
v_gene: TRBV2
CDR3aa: CASKNLLNTEAFF
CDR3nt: TGTGCCAGCAAAAATCTCCTGAACACTGAAGCTTTCTTT

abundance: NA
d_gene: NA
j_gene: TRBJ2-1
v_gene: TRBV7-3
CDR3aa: CASSRPDSNEQFF
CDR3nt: TGTGCCAGCAGCCGACCGGACAGCAATGAGCAGTTCTTC

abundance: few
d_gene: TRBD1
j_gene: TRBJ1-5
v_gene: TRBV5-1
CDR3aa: CASSPTGQGPQHF
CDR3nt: TGCGCCAGCAGCCCCACCGGACAGGGACCCCAGCATTTT

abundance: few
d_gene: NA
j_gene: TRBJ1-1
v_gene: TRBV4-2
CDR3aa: CASSQEGGSAFF
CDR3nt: TGTGCCAGCAGCCAAGAGGGAGGGTCAGCTTTCTTT